The clone carrying this TCR beta chain has ten or more counts. Antigen: not known. This sample stems from a study of T cell repertoires in cytomegalovirus infection. On the study more broadly: Signatures in public TCR beta sequences pointed to both CMV infection and matching HLA type. Findings of the study overall: Public TCR beta family frequency separated CMV-and-HLA carriers, including in an independent cohort. Ex vivo, HLA-C-restricted CMV-specific TCR beta clonotypes prevailed over the rest of the response.

The germline gives CDR1 LNHDA, CDR2 SQIVND (reference sequence). The CDR3 runs 14 residues. V lost 8 bases to trimming and J lost 3 bases, with 16 bases between them. TCRdb redid the calling of the reads with MiXCR, one entry per CDR3 protein. The sample lists about 700,000 distinct CDR3 sequences, about 33% seen once, with about 18% in the top ten. The clonotype was recovered from a human donor in good health (CMV status not recorded). Some clones in this sample may be carry-over from other donors' samples. The chain combines TRBV19 with TRBJ1-2; possible D gene TRBD1, 5 bases. The material sequenced was cultured PBMCs, taken from culture after CMV antigen stimulation. The DNA of the CDR3 is TGTGCCAGTGGTCCCCCGTGGGGGGACTATGGCTACACCTTC. This sequence encodes CASGPPWGDYGYTF.